This T cell receptor (beta chain) was obtained from a study of T-cell reconstitution after alpha-beta-depleted transplantation in children. This clonotype has a count of ten or more. Its antigen is not identified. Study-wide results and limits: By about two months after transplant, alpha-beta T cells reportedly arose from several hundred graft clones that had expanded.

The ends lost 1 base at V and 2 bases at J; junction bases unmatched: 12. Per the germline V gene, CDR1 is SGHAT and CDR2 is FQNNGV. The CDR3 covers 18 residues. This sample's TCRbeta library carried unique molecular identifier barcodes. TCRdb called the PCR reads again in MiXCR, with one record for every CDR3 protein. The table lists 100,000 to 130,000 distinct CDR3 sequences, almost 6.5% of them singletons. The sample consisted of PBMCs, mostly from graft donor cells, taken 360 days after TCRalphabeta/CD19-depleted stem cell transplant. This TCR came from a male patient aged 2 to 10 who had a stem cell transplant for acute lymphoblastic leukemia, so the T cells may come from the graft donor. V gene TRBV11-2 combines with J gene TRBJ2-5; TRBD1 aligns across 8 bases. In nucleotides, the CDR3 is TGTGCCAGCAGCTTAGTGACAGGGGCGCGAAGCAGGCAAGAGACCCAGTACTTC. Protein: CASSLVTGARSRQETQYF. The full variable domain, rest sourced from reference TRBV11-2 and TRBJ2-5, is EAGVAQSPRYKIIEKRQSVAFWCNPISGHATLYWYQQILGQGPKLLIQFQNNGVVDDSQLPKDRFSAERLKGVDSTLKIQPAKLEDSAVYLCASSLVTGARSRQETQYFGPGTRLLVL.